Described below is a single T cell receptor beta chain sequence and its context. This sample stems from a study of blood T cells in healthy people across ages. The use of a sample-barcoded 5' primer and a J-beta primer mix characterized a second PCR of about 6 to 11 cycles. Each CDR3 protein is one row after TCRdb ran MiXCR on the 5' RACE reads. The table includes 800,000 to 950,000 distinct CDR3 sequences, 25% to 30% detected once. V dropped 3 bases and J dropped 2; count of bases not matched to a gene: 5. Germline V lookup: CDR1 SGHDT, CDR2 YYEEEE. This CDR3 spans 15 amino acids. The sample was also linked to a second study, of T cells of mothers and their children.

The J gene is TRBJ1-2, the V gene TRBV5-6; 9 bases are shared with TRBD1. Input material: blood. This TCR came from a woman aged 40 to 55 in good health. This chain's CDR3 is CASSWRDRDNYGYTF. CDR3 in DNA: TGTGCCAGCAGCTGGAGGGACAGGGACAACTATGGCTACACCTTC.